A single sample gave rise to the 32 T cell receptor beta chains below, sequenced in a study of T cell clones after liver transplantation (dated by TCRdb to about 2019). Preparation of the library involved the immunoSEQ multiplex PCR assay. The table comes from immuneACCESS by way of TCRdb, which keeps in-frame sequences with V and J called. Part of the clones is missing from these tables; in studies checked, under half for an unresolved V gene and the rest for unknown reasons. In this sample the table shows over 45,000 clones, more than 65% of which occur a single time. 9.5% to 10% of the sample comes from the top ten. Source: CD4+ T cells from blood, taken around 52 months after liver transplant. These TCRs come from a human patient who received a liver transplant. Because of the transplant, the T cells may be the graft donor's rather than the patient's own.

The chain has TRBV28 and TRBJ2-7, with 9 bases lining up with TRBD1. V was pared by 7 bases and J by 2 bases, with 3 bases of the junction left unmatched. The CDR3 is 13 amino acids. The germline gives CDR1 MDHEN, CDR2 SYDVKM. CDR3 loop: CASIDRGTYEQYF. CDR3 coding DNA: TGTGCCAGCATAGACAGGGGGACCTACGAGCAGTACTTC.

The CDR3 DNA reads TGTGCCAGCAGCTTGCGTTCCAGTAATGAAAAACTGTTTTTT. Translation: CASSLRSSNEKLFF. The chain is built from TRBV5-4 and TRBJ1-4, with D unclear. V was shortened by 1 base and J by 4 bases, with 8 bases between the two germline ends. Germline V gene data show CDR1 as SGHNT and CDR2 as YYREEE (reference sequence). The CDR3 length is 14 residues.

This clone occurred once. The rearrangement uses TRBV10-3 and TRBJ1-2; 10 positions match TRBD1. The germline gives CDR1 ENHRY, CDR2 SYGVKD. CDR3 length equals 17 residues. V lost 6 bases to trimming and J lost 6 bases; unmatched junction nucleotides: 16. Written as DNA, the CDR3 is TGTGCCATCAGGTTGACAGGGGGCGAAATAATAGGGGATGGCTACACCTTC. Protein product: CAIRLTGGEIIGDGYTF.

J is TRBJ2-5 and V is TRBV7-9; D remains unclear. V was pared by 5 bases and J by 2 bases, with 9 bases between. Germline lookup yields CDR1 SEHNR and CDR2 FQNEAQ (reference sequence). The CDR3 has 13 residues. CDR3: CASSDAGQETQYF. Here the CDR3 DNA reads TGTGCCAGCAGCGATGCCGGTCAAGAGACCCAGTACTTC.

This clone occurred a few times. The V gene is TRBV4-2, the J gene TRBJ2-1; D gene uncertain. The CDR3 runs to 16 residues. Per germline, CDR1 LGHNA and CDR2 YNFKEQ. V lost 1 base, J lost 11 bases, and 21 bases lay in between. The CDR3 loop is CASSQGSTISANQQFF. The CDR3 DNA reads TGTGCCAGCAGCCAAGGTTCGACGATCTCAGCTAATCAGCAGTTCTTC.

This sequence joins TRBV7-2 and TRBJ1-5, with D perhaps matching TRBD1 (6 bases). Per germline, CDR1 SGHTA and CDR2 FQGNSA. V lost 5 bases, J lost 3 bases, and 14 bases lay in between. The CDR3 is 15 residues long. The CDR3 region has the DNA TGTGCCAGCAGCGAACACGGACAGCCCAATCAGCCCCAGCATTTT. It specifies CASSEHGQPNQPQHF. Drawing the rest from reference TRBV7-2 and TRBJ1-5, the complete variable domain is GAGVSQSPSNKVTEKGKDVELRCDPISGHTALYWYRQSLGQGLEFLIYFQGNSAPDKSGLPSDRFSAERTGGSVSTLTIQRTQQEDSAVYLCASSEHGQPNQPQHFGDGTRLSIL.

A few counts support this clone. This rearrangement joins TRBV19 to TRBJ1-2; no clear D gene. Germline CDR1 is LNHDA and CDR2 is SQIVND (reference sequence). The CDR3 is 14 amino acids. V lost 1 base and J lost 4, with 10 bases in between. CDR3 amino acids: CASSIVKGGYGYTF. CDR3 DNA: TGTGCCAGTAGTATAGTTAAGGGCGGCTATGGCTACACCTTC.

This clone was observed once. The chain links TRBV7-9 to TRBJ2-2, with D tentatively TRBD1 (5 bases). V was shortened by 3 bases and J by 1 base, with 6 bases between the two germline ends. The CDR3 has 14 amino acids. In germline, CDR1 is SEHNR, CDR2 FQNEAQ (reference sequence). The chain's CDR3 is CASSFGQNTGELFF. CDR3 in DNA: TGTGCCAGCAGCTTCGGACAGAACACCGGGGAGCTGTTTTTT.

This chain uses TRBV2 with TRBJ2-3; 8 nucleotides match TRBD1. The CDR3 is 14 amino acids. Germline trimming cut 8 bases from V and 4 bases from J; bases unmatched to any gene: 8. Germline V gene lookup returns CDR1 SNHLY and CDR2 FYNNEI. As DNA, the CDR3 is TGTGCCAGCGCTACAGGGGGACGGTCAGATACGCAGTATTTT. Protein sequence: CASATGGRSDTQYF.

The rearrangement joins TRBV11-3 to TRBJ1-1; TRBD1 agrees at 7 bases. Germline CDR1 and CDR2: SGHNT and YENEEA. Trimming cost V 3 bases and J 7 bases; bases outside gene matches: 17. This CDR3 is 17 amino acids long. In DNA, the CDR3 is TGTGCCAGCAGCTTGATAAGTAAAGACAGGGTCCGGAATGAAGCTTTCTTT. Amino acids: CASSLISKDRVRNEAFF.

CDR3 sequence reads: CASTRAGTDAYEQYF. CDR3 coding DNA: TGTGCCAGCACCCGAGCCGGGACGGACGCCTACGAGCAGTACTTC. The chain has TRBV28 and TRBJ2-7; perhaps D is TRBD1 or TRBD2 (5 bases each). V lost 7 bases and J 2 bases, leaving 18 bases between the germline ends. Germline V lookup: CDR1 MDHEN, CDR2 SYDVKM. This CDR3 has 15 residues.

V and J are TRBV28 and TRBJ1-2, with D unresolved. V lost 4 bases, J lost 4 bases, and 16 bases lay in between. CDR3 length: 15 amino acids. CDR1 and CDR2 (germline): MDHEN, SYDVKM. CDR3 protein: CASSSSEGISYGYTF. Written as DNA, the CDR3 is TGTGCCAGCAGTTCCTCCGAAGGAATAAGCTATGGCTACACCTTC.

The rearrangement joins TRBV19 to TRBJ1-1; 9 nucleotides align to TRBD1. The CDR3 has 16 amino acids. From germline, CDR1 is LNHDA and CDR2 SQIVND (reference sequence). V lost 5 bases, J lost 2 bases, and 9 bases stayed unmatched. For the CDR3, the DNA is TGTGCCAGTAGTCGAACAGGGGGCATAGGAAACACTGAAGCTTTCTTT. Its protein product is CASSRTGGIGNTEAFF. Full variable domain (outside the CDR3, taken from reference TRBV19 and TRBJ1-1): DGGITQSPKYLFRKEGQNVTLSCEQNLNHDAMYWYRQDPGQGLRLIYYSQIVNDFQKGDIAEGYSVSREKKESFPLTVTSAQKNPTAFYLCASSRTGGIGNTEAFFGQGTRLTVV.

This rearrangement joins TRBV5-4 to TRBJ2-3; no clear D. Germline CDR1 is SGHNT and CDR2 is YYREEE (reference sequence). Trimming removed 6 bases at V and 3 bases at J, with 14 bases between. This CDR3 region has 14 residues. CDR3 sequence reads: CASKADRPTDTQYF. The CDR3 bases are TGTGCCAGCAAGGCGGACCGACCAACAGATACGCAGTATTTT.

In this sample, this clone is medium-sized (0.01 to 0.1%). The J gene is TRBJ1-4, the V gene TRBV7-2; no definite D call. Trimming stripped 1 base from V and 4 bases from J, with 7 bases between. This CDR3 spans 14 amino acids. Germline V CDR1 and CDR2: SGHTA, FQGNSA. The CDR3 here is CASSLEDGNEKLFF. The CDR3 DNA sequence: TGTGCCAGCAGCTTAGAGGACGGTAATGAAAAACTGTTTTTT.

The rearrangement joins TRBV11-3 to TRBJ1-1; D is unclear. The CDR3 loop spans 14 amino acids. Trimming removed 4 bases at V and 1 base at J, with 10 bases between. Germline assignment: CDR1 SGHNT and CDR2 YENEEA. The CDR3 coding sequence is TGTGCCAGCAGCTCAACGGCCGCGAACACTGAAGCTTTCTTT. This sequence encodes CASSSTAANTEAFF.

The chain employs TRBV9 and TRBJ2-7, with 7 bases that match TRBD2. Trimming at V came to 3 bases and at J to 3 bases, leaving 9 bases not matched to a gene. Germline V CDR1 and CDR2: SGDLS, YYNGEE. CDR3 length: 15 residues. CDR3 coding DNA: TGTGCCAGCAGCGCCCGGGGGGTAGCGGGCTACGAGCAGTACTTC. Translated, it gives CASSARGVAGYEQYF.

CDR3 in amino acids: CASSLAGTSGVREQYF. CDR3 nucleotide sequence: TGTGCCAGCAGCTTGGCCGGGACTAGCGGGGTGAGGGAGCAGTACTTC. V gene TRBV5-4 combines with J gene TRBJ2-7, with 13 bases matching TRBD2. CDR3 size: 16 residues. Germline lookup yields CDR1 SGHNT and CDR2 YYREEE (reference sequence). The trim removed 0 bases at V and 7 bases at J, leaving 7 bases unmatched.

The V call is TRBV5-1, the J call TRBJ2-7, with a tentative D call TRBD2 (7 bases). CDR3 size: 14 residues. With 6 bases removed from V and 8 bases from J, the gap between germline ends came to 21 bases. Germline CDR1 reads SGHRS; CDR2 reads YFSETQ. The CDR3, as DNA: TGCGCCAGCAAACCAACACAAGGGGGGGCGAAGCAGTACTTC. Encoded protein: CASKPTQGGAKQYF.

The chain recombines TRBV5-1 with TRBJ1-1, with D hard to call. CDR3 size: 14 residues. The V end lost 1 base, the J end lost 0 bases, and 7 bases lay between the germline ends. Germline-derived CDR1 and CDR2 are SGHRS and YFSETQ. CDR3 region: CASSLRGLNTEAFF. The CDR3 nucleotides read TGCGCCAGCAGCTTGCGGGGTTTGAACACTGAAGCTTTCTTT.

The V call is TRBV6-1, the J call TRBJ2-1, with 7 bases fitting TRBD1. Losses at the gene ends were 8 bases for V and 7 bases for J; bases not matched to a gene: 2. This CDR3 comprises 11 residues. The germline V gene encodes CDR1 MNHNS and CDR2 SASEGT. CDR3 residues: CASQQGNEQFF. DNA of the CDR3: TGTGCCAGCCAACAGGGGAATGAGCAGTTCTTC.

This chain joins TRBV5-4 and TRBJ2-7, with a weak D call TRBD1 (5 bases). Germline V gene lookup returns CDR1 SGHNT and CDR2 YYREEE (reference sequence). Trimming shortened V by 1 base and J by 2 bases, and 10 bases separated the two germline ends. This CDR3 comprises 14 residues. In DNA form, the CDR3 reads TGTGCCAGCAGCTTGTGGGGCGTCGCCTACGAGCAGTACTTC. Translation: CASSLWGVAYEQYF.

The chain carries TRBV6-5 and TRBJ2-7; 8 bases are shared with TRBD1. V dropped 8 bases and J dropped 7; count of bases not matched to a gene: 10. This CDR3 is built from 13 residues. CDR1 MNHEY and CDR2 SVGAGI come from the germline V gene. The CDR3: CASGRDRLGEQYF. CDR3 DNA sequence: TGTGCCAGCGGACGGGACAGGTTGGGAGAGCAGTACTTC.

A word on this clone: Distinct nucleotide sequences in the sample also encode this CDR3. The chain joins TRBV6-5 to TRBJ1-6, with no clear D. Germline V gene data show CDR1 as MNHEY and CDR2 as SVGAGI. The CDR3 is made up of 14 amino acids. The V end was cut by 0 bases, the J end by 10 bases, with 10 bases between. CDR3 residues: CASSYSTGASPLHF. The CDR3 nucleotides read TGTGCCAGCAGTTACTCGACGGGTGCCTCACCCCTCCACTTT.

Points on this clone: One junction end does not reproduce the germline sequence, and a read error may be involved. The rearrangement joins TRBV13 to TRBJ2-3, with 16 bases fitting TRBD2. This CDR3 has 16 amino acids. Germline CDR1 is PRHDT and CDR2 is FYEKMQ (reference sequence). CDR3 in DNA: TGTGCCAGCAGCCTAGGGACTAGCGGGGGGGCGGATACGCAGTATTTT. It specifies CASSLGTSGGADTQYF. Complete variable domain (other parts from reference TRBV13 and TRBJ2-3): AAGVIQSPRHLIKEKRETATLKCYPIPRHDTVYWYQQGPGQDPQFLISFYEKMQSDKGSIPDRFSAQQFSDYHSELNMSSLELGDSALYFCASSLGTSGGADTQYFGPGTRLTVL.

The rearrangement uses TRBV28 and TRBJ1-2; perhaps TRBD1 as D (5 bases). The CDR3 loop spans 14 amino acids. The germline V gene has CDR1 MDHEN and CDR2 SYDVKM. Deletions cut 2 bases from V and 4 bases from J, with 11 bases between. The CDR3 reads CASSLRPGLYGYTF. The CDR3 coding sequence is TGTGCCAGCAGTTTAAGGCCGGGACTCTATGGCTACACCTTC.

The CDR3 DNA sequence: TGTGCCAGTAGTATGGCCAGGGGGCTGGGGAGAGATACGCAGTATTTT. Translated, it gives CASSMARGLGRDTQYF. This chain connects TRBV19 to TRBJ2-3; 8 bases align to TRBD1. The V gene end was trimmed by 3 bases and the J gene end by 5 bases; junction bases not matched to a gene: 10. The CDR3 is 16 amino acids. CDR1 and CDR2 (germline): LNHDA, SQIVND (reference sequence).

This clone came up once. The rearrangement links TRBV5-6 to TRBJ1-4, with 8 bases identical to TRBD1. The CDR3 length is 17 residues. Per the germline V gene, CDR1 is SGHDT and CDR2 is YYEEEE. V dropped 4 bases and J dropped 5; count of bases not matched to a gene: 13. CDR3 sequence: CASSPAPRTGPNEKLFF. The CDR3 DNA reads as TGTGCCAGCAGCCCGGCGCCCAGGACAGGGCCGAATGAAAAACTGTTTTTT.

The chain links TRBV4-1 to TRBJ1-2, with D hard to call. With 4 bases removed from V and 5 bases from J, the gap between germline ends came to 8 bases. Germline CDR1 MGHRA, CDR2 YSYEKL. The CDR3 spans 12 residues. This chain's CDR3 is CASSRLGYGYTF. DNA of the CDR3: TGCGCCAGCAGCCGGTTAGGGTATGGCTACACCTTC.

The rearrangement uses TRBV6-1 and TRBJ1-2; D call uncertain. The germline V gene encodes CDR1 MNHNS and CDR2 SASEGT. CDR3 length: 13 amino acids. The ends were cut back, 3 bases at V and 8 bases at J, with 13 bases in the middle. The CDR3 DNA reads TGTGCCAGCAGTGACGGCGCCACCCAGGGCTACACCTTC. It yields the protein CASSDGATQGYTF.

Comments on this clone: The germline gene is not matched at one end of the junction; a read error may be the cause. V is TRBV6-5 and J is TRBJ2-7; TRBD2 aligns across 8 bases. The CDR3 spans 15 residues. The germline V gene has CDR1 MNHEY and CDR2 SVGAGI. The CDR3 DNA follows: TGTGCCAGCAGTTACTCGGCGGGGGGCACCTACGGGCAGTACTTC. Its translation: CASSYSAGGTYGQYF.

The rearrangement links TRBV5-6 to TRBJ2-7, with TRBD2 matching 8 bases. Germline CDR1 is SGHDT and CDR2 is YYEEEE. The junction had 11 bases not matched to a gene; V was cut back by 0 bases and J by 3 bases. CDR3 size: 17 residues. CDR3 bases: TGTGCCAGCAGCTTGGCCATCTTACGGGGGGGAGACTACGAGCAGTACTTC. Translation gives CASSLAILRGGDYEQYF. The variable domain in full, with the rest retrieved from reference TRBV5-6 and TRBJ2-7, is DAGVTQSPTHLIKTRGQQVTLRCSPKSGHDTVSWYQQALGQGPQFIFQYYEEEERQRGNFPDRFSGHQFPNYSSELNVNALLLGDSALYLCASSLAILRGGDYEQYFGPGTRLTVT.